This TCR beta chain emerged from a study of T cells after yellow fever vaccination. This clonotype was counted only a few times. Its antigen is currently unknown. Germline CDR1 is DFQATT and CDR2 is SNEGSKA (reference sequence). The CDR3 covers 13 residues. V was clipped by 3 bases and J by 4 bases, with 10 bases between them. Template switching by 5'RACE produced TCR cDNA, adding a universal primer site and UMIs. TCRdb fed the 5' RACE reads into MiXCR, producing one record per CDR3 protein. The sample lists some 160,000 distinct CDR3 sequences, approximately 9.7% occurring once. Study outcomes and limitations: Bulk-population clonotypes that are abundant could appear as contaminants in FACS-sorted repertoires. Booster samples showed a return of most primary-vaccination clones (under 97% CD4, approximately 90% CD8).

The material sequenced was CD8+ T cells sorted from PBMCs, taken 45 days after the yellow fever booster vaccination. The receptor was derived from a man younger than 30 who received the YFV17D yellow fever vaccine. This chain links TRBV20-1 with TRBJ1-5; D ambiguous. The CDR3 DNA is TGCAGTGCTAGTGAGGCCCTTAATCAGCCCCAGCATTTT. It codes for CSASEALNQPQHF.